What follows is one T cell receptor (beta chain) and its context. The CDR3 sequence is 15 residues long. The V end was cut by 0 bases, the J end by 4 bases, with 10 bases between. The germline CDR1 and CDR2 sequences are MNHEY and SVGAGI. This entry belongs to a study of chemoradiotherapy in HPV16-positive cancers. Using immunoSEQ multiplex PCR, the repertoire was profiled, and TCRdb retains in-frame clones only, with some absent. The data hold approximately 12,000 clones, with over 75% observed a single time. The sequence was collected from a human donor with HPV-associated anogenital cancer. The rearrangement joins TRBV6-5 to TRBJ1-5, with a tentative D call TRBD1 (5 bases). This specimen was acquired from a patient who underwent chemoradiotherapy. The CDR3 sequence is CASSYSAGRNQPQHF. The CDR3 DNA is TGTGCCAGCAGTTACTCAGCAGGGAGGAATCAGCCCCAGCATTTT.